What follows are 8 T cell receptor beta chains derived from one specimen sequenced in a study of blood T cell repertoires in COVID-19. Assay used: immunoSEQ multiplex PCR; TCRdb lists only in-frame clones, some missing. Of tens of thousands of clones detected, around 80% appear once; the ten largest clones hold 15%. The source material was peripheral blood. These receptors originate from a human donor with active or convalescent COVID-19. The donor label of this sample is uncertain.

The chain carries TRBV6-2 or TRBV6-3 and TRBJ2-6; 9 positions agree with TRBD1. Germline lookup yields CDR1 MNHEY and CDR2 SVGEGT. The CDR3 is made up of 19 amino acids. The V gene end was trimmed by 4 bases and the J gene end by 4 bases; junction bases not matched to a gene: 14. The CDR3 sequence is CASSFKPGQGSEGANVLTF. The CDR3 DNA follows: TGTGCCAGCAGTTTTAAACCGGGACAGGGTTCGGAAGGGGCCAACGTCCTGACTTTC.

The CDR3 DNA follows: TGTGCCAGCAGCGAACGGGACTCTTTATACAATGAGCAGTTCTTC. Translating it yields CASSERDSLYNEQFF. The rearrangement uses TRBV11-3 and TRBJ2-1; D possibly corresponds to TRBD2 (6 bases). V was cut by 5 bases and J by 4 bases, with 15 bases left in between. Germline V gene data show CDR1 as SGHNT and CDR2 as YENEEA. This CDR3 comprises 15 residues.

Written as DNA, the CDR3 is TGTGCCTGGACGGAACTGACAGTTAACTATGGCTACACCTTC. This sequence encodes CAWTELTVNYGYTF. This sequence joins TRBV30 and TRBJ1-2; possibly TRBD1 for D (5 bases). V was clipped by 4 bases and J by 1 base, with 13 bases between them. From germline, CDR1 is GTSNPN and CDR2 SVGIG (reference sequence). CDR3 size: 14 residues.

The chain employs TRBV11-2 and TRBJ1-2; 7 bases fit TRBD1. The CDR3 runs to 14 residues. Per the germline V gene, CDR1 is SGHAT and CDR2 is FQNNGV. Trimming at V came to 6 bases and at J to 4 bases, leaving 8 bases not matched to a gene. The CDR3 loop reads CASSRNRDSYGYTF. CDR3 bases: TGTGCCAGCAGTCGTAACCGGGACAGCTATGGCTACACCTTC.

The chain recombines TRBV24-1 with TRBJ1-1, with D maybe TRBD1 (5 bases). Germline CDR1 and CDR2: KGHDR and SFDVKD. CDR3 length: 12 residues. Between the trimmed V and J ends, which lost 9 bases and 8 bases, there was a span of 15 bases. CDR3 in amino acids: CATRGGEPEAFF. As DNA, the CDR3 is TGTGCCACCCGAGGAGGGGAGCCCGAAGCTTTCTTT.

The chain's CDR3 is CASSPGTGTGEETQYF. The CDR3 region has the DNA TGCGCCAGCAGCCCGGGAACCGGGACAGGGGAAGAGACCCAGTACTTC. The chain employs TRBV4-1 and TRBJ2-5; 10 nucleotides agree with TRBD1. Germline V gene data show CDR1 as MGHRA and CDR2 as YSYEKL. This CDR3 is 16 amino acids long. J lost 3 bases, V lost 4 bases, and 8 bases had no gene match.

The chain is built from TRBV7-6 and TRBJ2-3; the match to TRBD1 covers 8 bases. The trim removed 5 bases at V and 5 bases at J, leaving 6 bases unmatched. This CDR3 is built from 14 residues. Looked up from germline, CDR1 is SGHVS and CDR2 is FNYEAQ. The CDR3 reads CASSPRTGQDTQYF. In nucleotides, the CDR3 is TGTGCCAGCAGCCCACGGACAGGGCAAGATACGCAGTATTTT.

The chain uses TRBV2 and TRBJ2-5; D is uncertain. CDR1 is SNHLY, CDR2 FYNNEI, per germline. The ends were cut back, 6 bases at V and 4 bases at J, with 3 bases in the middle. This CDR3 region has 10 residues. The CDR3 DNA reads as TGTGCCAGCAGCTTAGAGACCCAGTACTTC. This codes for CASSLETQYF. The complete variable domain, with remaining parts taken from reference TRBV2 and TRBJ2-5, reads EPEVTQTPSHQVTQMGQEVILRCVPISNHLYFYWYRQILGQKVEFLVSFYNNEISEKSEIFDDQFSVERPDGSNFTLKIRSTKLEDSAMYFCASSLETQYFGPGTRLLVL.